A selection of T cell receptor beta chains follows, all from one sample in a study of ipilimumab plus nivolumab after autologous stem cell transplantation. Clones were read by immunoSEQ multiplex PCR, and TCRdb kept only the in-frame ones, dropping some. Seen here are 15,000 or so clones, roughly four fifths observed once, and the top ten hold 20% to 25%. The input for sequencing was PBMCs, taken in a trial of ipilimumab plus nivolumab as post-transplant consolidation. The receptors stem from a male donor with diffuse large B-cell lymphoma. Both conserved end residues are part of each CDR3. D genes are given only for firm matches. Clone size is stated in some rows and not others, as once, few, many or a class when expanded.

TRBV28	.	TRBJ1-2	.	CASSLYSAKGWYGYTF	TGTGCCAGCAGTTTATATTCTGCCAAGGGGTGGTATGGCTACACCTTC
TRBV19	TRBD2	TRBJ2-1	.	CASSRTSGAYNEQFF	TGTGCCAGTAGTAGGACTAGCGGGGCCTACAATGAGCAGTTCTTC
TRBV15	TRBD1	TRBJ2-3	.	CATSRPPGQGTDTQYF	TGTGCCACCAGCAGACCTCCGGGACAGGGGACAGATACGCAGTATTTT
TRBV7-2	TRBD1	TRBJ2-7	.	CASSLYGTGRAEQYF	TGTGCCAGCAGCTTATACGGGACAGGGAGAGCCGAGCAGTACTTC
TRBV7-9	.	TRBJ1-2	.	CASSLPRLANNYGYTF	TGTGCCAGCAGCTTGCCTAGATTAGCCAATAACTATGGCTACACCTTC
TRBV7-2	.	TRBJ2-7	.	CASSLGFWSYEQYF	TGTGCCAGCAGCTTAGGATTTTGGTCCTACGAGCAGTACTTC
TRBV9	.	TRBJ1-5	few	CASSVGDQPQHF	TGTGCCAGCAGCGTAGGAGACCAGCCCCAGCATTTT
TRBV6-5	TRBD1	TRBJ1-4	.	CASSPHDRDNEKLFF	TGTGCCAGCAGTCCCCATGACAGGGATAATGAAAAACTGTTTTTT
TRBV7-3	.	TRBJ1-1	.	CASSLRGDTEAFF	TGTGCCAGCAGCTTAAGAGGGGACACTGAAGCTTTCTTT
TRBV2	.	TRBJ2-5	.	CATQGTGQETQYF	TGTGCCACACAGGGTACAGGCCAAGAGACCCAGTACTTC